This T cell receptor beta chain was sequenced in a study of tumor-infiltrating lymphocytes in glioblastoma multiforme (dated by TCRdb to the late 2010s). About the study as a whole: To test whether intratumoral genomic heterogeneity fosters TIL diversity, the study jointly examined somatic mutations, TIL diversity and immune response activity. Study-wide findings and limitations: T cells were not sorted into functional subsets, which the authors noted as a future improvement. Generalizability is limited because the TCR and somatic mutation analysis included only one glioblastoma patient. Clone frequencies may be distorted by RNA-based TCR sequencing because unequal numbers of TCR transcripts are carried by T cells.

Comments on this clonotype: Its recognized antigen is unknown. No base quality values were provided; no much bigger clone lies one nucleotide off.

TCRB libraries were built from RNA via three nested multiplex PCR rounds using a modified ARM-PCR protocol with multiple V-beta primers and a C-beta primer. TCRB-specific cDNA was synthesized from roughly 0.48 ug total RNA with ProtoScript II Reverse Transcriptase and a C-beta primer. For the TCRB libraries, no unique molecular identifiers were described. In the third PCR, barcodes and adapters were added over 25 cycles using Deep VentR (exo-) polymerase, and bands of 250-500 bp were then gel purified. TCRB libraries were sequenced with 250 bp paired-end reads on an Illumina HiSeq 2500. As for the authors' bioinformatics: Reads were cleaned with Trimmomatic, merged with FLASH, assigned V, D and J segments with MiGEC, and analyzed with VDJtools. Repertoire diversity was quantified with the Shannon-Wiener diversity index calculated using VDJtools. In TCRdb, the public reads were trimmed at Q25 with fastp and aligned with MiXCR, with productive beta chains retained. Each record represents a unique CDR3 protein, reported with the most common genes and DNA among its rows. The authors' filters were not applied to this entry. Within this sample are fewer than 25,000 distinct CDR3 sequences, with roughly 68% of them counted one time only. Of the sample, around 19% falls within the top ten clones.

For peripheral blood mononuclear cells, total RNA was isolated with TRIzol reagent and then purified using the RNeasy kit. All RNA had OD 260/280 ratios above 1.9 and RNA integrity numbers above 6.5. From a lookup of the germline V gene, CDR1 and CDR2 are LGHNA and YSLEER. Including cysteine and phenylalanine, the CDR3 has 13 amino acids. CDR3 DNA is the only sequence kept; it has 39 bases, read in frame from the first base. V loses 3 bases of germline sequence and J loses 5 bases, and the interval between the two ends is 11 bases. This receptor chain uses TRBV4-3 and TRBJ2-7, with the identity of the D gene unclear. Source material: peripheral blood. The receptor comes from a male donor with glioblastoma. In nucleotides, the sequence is TGCGCCAGCAGCCAGACACATTTCGACGAGCAGTACTTC. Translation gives CASSQTHFDEQYF.